These 20 T cell receptor beta chains originate from one sample sequenced in a study of vaccination and CD4 T cells after COVID-19. Once obtained from cultured CD4+ T cells, the DNA was sequenced using the Oncomine TCR Beta short-read assay. Using its own MiXCR run on the PCR reads, TCRdb lists one record per CDR3 protein. The sample comprises 10,000 to 15,000 distinct CDR3 sequences, more than 45% of which are singletons, and about 23% rests with the top ten. These receptors lack a known antigen. Regarding treatment: roughly ten-day PBMC culture with coronavirus spike peptide pools or control peptides (ViraFEST assay). The sequencing sample was made of CD4+ T cells from blood, cultured in vitro. The source of these receptors is a human donor who had recovered from COVID-19.

This chain uses TRBV7-9 with TRBJ1-5; TRBD1 agrees at 9 bases. Germline trimming cut 4 bases from V and 4 bases from J; bases unmatched to any gene: 11. The germline V gene encodes CDR1 SEHNR and CDR2 FQNEAQ (reference sequence). This CDR3 spans 17 amino acids. The CDR3 DNA reads TGTGCCAGCAGCTCCGCGATCCTACAGGGGGCGAATCAGCCCCAGCATTTT. It is translated as CASSSAILQGANQPQHF.

The rearrangement links TRBV7-8 to TRBJ1-3; D gene uncertain. V was clipped by 6 bases and J by 0 bases, with 9 bases between them. This CDR3 has 14 residues. The germline CDR1 and CDR2 sequences are SGHVS and FQNEAQ. The CDR3, as DNA: TGTGCCAGCAGACCTTCTAACTCTGGAAACACCATATATTTT. It encodes CASRPSNSGNTIYF.

The chain links TRBV28 to TRBJ1-2; TRBD1 might be the D (5 bases). V was clipped by 7 bases and J by 8 bases, with 23 bases between them. Germline V gene lookup returns CDR1 MDHEN and CDR2 SYDVKM. This CDR3 spans 15 amino acids. The chain's CDR3 is CASTLGYGGPGGYTF. In DNA, the CDR3 is TGTGCCAGCACCTTAGGATACGGGGGACCGGGGGGCTACACCTTC.

The V gene is TRBV6-1, the J gene TRBJ1-5; D is undetermined. Looked up from germline, CDR1 is MNHNS and CDR2 is SASEGT. Trimming stripped 3 bases from V and 9 bases from J, with 6 bases between. The CDR3 contains 11 residues. In nucleotides, the CDR3 is TGTGCCAGCAGTGATGGGTGGCCCCAGCATTTT. Residues: CASSDGWPQHF.

This rearrangement joins TRBV28 to TRBJ1-2; D is perhaps TRBD1 (6 bases). Trimming pared 6 bases from V and 4 bases from J, leaving 24 bases between. The germline V gene has CDR1 MDHEN and CDR2 SYDVKM. The CDR3 loop spans 17 amino acids. The CDR3 DNA sequence: TGTGCCAGCAGAACCTCCTGGGGGCAGGGAGCGGGCTATGGCTACACCTTC. It specifies CASRTSWGQGAGYGYTF.

This chain uses TRBV24-1 with TRBJ1-2; D is unclear. The germline V gene has CDR1 KGHDR and CDR2 SFDVKD. The CDR3 covers 14 residues. Trimming removed 5 bases from V and 4 bases from J, with 13 bases in between. The CDR3 region has the DNA TGTGCCACCAGTGGATCCGGGTTACGCTATGGCTACACCTTC. Residues: CATSGSGLRYGYTF.

The chain links TRBV7-9 to TRBJ2-7; 9 positions match TRBD1. The ends lost 5 bases at V and 5 bases at J; junction bases unmatched: 13. The CDR3 has 16 amino acids. Germline V gene data show CDR1 as SEHNR and CDR2 as FQNEAQ (reference sequence). The CDR3 is CASSLFVGQGIHEQYF. CDR3 in DNA: TGTGCCAGCAGCCTGTTTGTCGGACAGGGGATCCACGAGCAGTACTTC.

This clonotype has just a few counts. As DNA, the CDR3 is TGTGCCAGCAGTTACCTCAGGGGCAGGCAGCCCCAGCATTTT. Translation: CASSYLRGRQPQHF. The chain employs TRBV6-5 and TRBJ1-5; D perhaps matches TRBD1 (6 bases). V gave up 2 bases and J gave up 7 bases, with 12 bases separating them. Germline V CDR1 and CDR2: MNHEY, SVGAGI. The CDR3 consists of 14 residues.

The V and J genes are TRBV5-1 and TRBJ2-1; 9 bases match TRBD2. CDR1 and CDR2 from the germline V gene are SGHRS and YFSETQ. The CDR3 length is 14 residues. V trimming: 4 bases; J trimming: 6 bases; junction bases outside the gene matches: 5. CDR3 residues: CASSRRTSANEQFF. CDR3 DNA sequence: TGCGCCAGCAGCAGACGGACTAGCGCCAATGAGCAGTTCTTC.

The chain links TRBV20-1 to TRBJ2-5; no clear D. Trimming took off 4 bases at V and 4 bases at J, with 4 bases between the two ends. CDR1 and CDR2 (germline): DFQATT, SNEGSKA (reference sequence). The CDR3 loop spans 10 amino acids. CDR3 in amino acids: CSAIGETQYF. For the CDR3, the DNA is TGCAGTGCTATCGGAGAGACCCAGTACTTC.

The chain joins TRBV28 to TRBJ2-3; 14 bases agree with TRBD2. From germline, CDR1 is MDHEN and CDR2 SYDVKM. The CDR3 covers 16 residues. The V segment lost 6 bases and the J segment 2 bases; nucleotides outside the gene matches: 4. The CDR3 nucleotides are TGTGCCAGCAGGAGACTAGCGGGGGGGCCCACAGATACGCAGTATTTT. Translating it yields CASRRLAGGPTDTQYF. Full variable domain (remainder filled in from reference TRBV28 and TRBJ2-3): DVKVTQSSRYLVKRTGEKVFLECVQDMDHENMFWYRQDPGLGLRLIYFSYDVKMKEKGDIPEGYSVSREKKERFSLILESASTNQTSMYLCASRRLAGGPTDTQYFGPGTRLTVL.

This clonotype has only a few counts. The V and J genes are TRBV7-2 and TRBJ1-4; tentative D call: TRBD1 (6 bases). Germline V gene data show CDR1 as SGHTA and CDR2 as FQGNSA. The CDR3 has 15 residues. Deletions cut 5 bases from V and 5 bases from J, with 15 bases between. The CDR3 nucleotides are TGTGCCAGCAGCCCGAGGGCAGGGGCCAATGAAAAACTGTTTTTT. Its protein is CASSPRAGANEKLFF.

This chain links TRBV19 with TRBJ1-6, with TRBD1 as a possible D gene (6 bases). The ends were cut back, 2 bases at V and 15 bases at J, with 17 bases in the middle. Germline V gene lookup returns CDR1 LNHDA and CDR2 SQIVND (reference sequence). CDR3 length: 14 amino acids. The CDR3 DNA follows: TGTGCCAGTAGTATATGGAGGACGGGGGCAAACCTCCACTTT. Its translation is CASSIWRTGANLHF.

This clonotype was seen more than once but under ten times. This chain links TRBV11-2 with TRBJ1-2, with D possibly TRBD1 on 5 matching bases. Germline-derived CDR1 and CDR2 are SGHAT and FQNNGV. V lost 3 bases and J lost 4, with 12 bases in between. This CDR3 is 14 amino acids long. The CDR3 DNA follows: TGTGCCAGCAGCTTCGAGGGGATGGGCTATGGCTACACCTTC. It encodes CASSFEGMGYGYTF.

The chain uses TRBV28 and TRBJ2-2; tentative D call: TRBD1 (5 bases). V was pared by 10 bases and J by 1 base, with 10 bases between. The length of the CDR3 is 13 residues. Germline CDR1 and CDR2: MDHEN and SYDVKM. The CDR3 sequence: CATNRGNTGELFF. The CDR3 DNA reads as TGTGCCACCAATAGGGGGAACACCGGGGAGCTGTTTTTT. Combining the CDR3 with reference TRBV28 and TRBJ2-2 gives the whole variable domain DVKVTQSSRYLVKRTGEKVFLECVQDMDHENMFWYRQDPGLGLRLIYFSYDVKMKEKGDIPEGYSVSREKKERFSLILESASTNQTSMYLCATNRGNTGELFFGEGSRLTVL.

This clonotype was detected only a few times. This chain uses TRBV7-9 with TRBJ1-2; 11 positions agree with TRBD1. Germline CDR1 SEHNR, CDR2 FQNEAQ (reference sequence). The CDR3 spans 14 residues. The ends lost 3 bases at V and 5 bases at J; junction bases unmatched: 2. The chain's CDR3 is CASSLDRGLYGYTF. The CDR3 region has the DNA TGTGCCAGCAGCTTGGACAGGGGGCTTTATGGCTACACCTTC.

This clonotype was detected only a few times. The V and J genes are TRBV5-1 and TRBJ2-7, with D possibly being TRBD2 (6 bases). This CDR3 region has 17 residues. Germline V gene lookup returns CDR1 SGHRS and CDR2 YFSETQ. Trimming stripped 0 bases from V and 0 bases from J, with 16 bases between. CDR3 bases: TGCGCCAGCAGCTTGGGGAGGGGCGGAATAAGCTCCTACGAGCAGTACTTC. Encoded protein: CASSLGRGGISSYEQYF.

In this sample, this clonotype turned up a few times. The V gene is TRBV7-3, the J gene TRBJ1-2; 7 bases line up with TRBD1. CDR1 and CDR2 (germline): SGHTA, FQGTGA. There are 14 residues in the CDR3. Trimming took 5 bases from V and 4 from J; bases not matched to a gene: 7. Here the CDR3 reads CASSETGSPYGYTF. In nucleotides, the CDR3 is TGTGCCAGCAGCGAGACAGGGTCCCCCTATGGCTACACCTTC.

The chain carries TRBV7-8 and TRBJ2-7; the match to TRBD1 covers 8 bases. In germline, CDR1 is SGHVS, CDR2 FQNEAQ. CDR3 length: 15 residues. J lost 3 bases, V lost 4 bases, and 8 bases had no gene match. The CDR3 DNA sequence: TGTGCCAGCAGCTCAGGACAGGGATTATTCTACGAGCAGTACTTC. It specifies CASSSGQGLFYEQYF.

In this sample, this clonotype turned up once. This chain joins TRBV10-3 and TRBJ1-2, with D maybe TRBD1 (6 bases). Germline lookup yields CDR1 ENHRY and CDR2 SYGVKD. Trimming took 8 bases from V and 2 from J, leaving 18 bases between them. The length of the CDR3 is 15 residues. This chain's CDR3 is CAIGGTRGGNYGYTF. DNA of the CDR3: TGTGCCATCGGGGGTACCAGGGGAGGAAACTATGGCTACACCTTC.